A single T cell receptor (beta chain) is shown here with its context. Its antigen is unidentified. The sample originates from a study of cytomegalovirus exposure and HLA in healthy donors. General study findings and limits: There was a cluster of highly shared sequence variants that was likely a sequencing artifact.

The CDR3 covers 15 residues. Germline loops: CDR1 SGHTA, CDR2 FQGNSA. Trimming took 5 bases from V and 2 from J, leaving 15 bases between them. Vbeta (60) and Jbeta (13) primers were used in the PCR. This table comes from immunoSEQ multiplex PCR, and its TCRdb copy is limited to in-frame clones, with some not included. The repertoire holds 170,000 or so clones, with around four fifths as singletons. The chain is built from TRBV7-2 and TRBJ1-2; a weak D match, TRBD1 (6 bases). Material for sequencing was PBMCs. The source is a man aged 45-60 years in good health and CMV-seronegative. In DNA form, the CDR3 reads TGTGCCAGCAGCGTCGTCGGGGGGCTAAACTATGGCTACACCTTC. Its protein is CASSVVGGLNYGYTF.